Below, 3 T cell receptor beta chains from the same sample are listed, as sequenced in a study of T cells in Graves' hyperthyroidism and ophthalmopathy (dated by TCRdb to about 2019). The library was obtained by multiplex PCR. Reads for this sample came from an Illumina HiSeq 2000. The TCR beta CDR3 regions were amplified from the RNA transcripts. The first round of RT-PCR for the TCR CDR3 was performed with the HTBI primer set and the Qiagen OneStep RT-PCR kit. Starting from the raw public reads, TCRdb applied fastp trimming at Q25, assembled clones with MiXCR and retained in-frame beta chains. One record per CDR3 amino acid sequence lists the most common genes and DNA. Within this sample are about 590,000 distinct CDR3 sequences, with 13% to 15% of them counted one time only. Together, the top ten hold roughly 7% of the sample. The sequenced sample consisted of blood. These receptors were taken from a woman younger than 35 with Graves' ophthalmopathy.

This clonotype was seen more than once but under ten times. The chain combines TRBV7-2 with TRBJ2-7; D remains ambiguous. The CDR3 has 13 amino acids. V lost 2 bases and J 5 bases, leaving 10 bases between the germline ends. Looked up from germline, CDR1 is SGHTA and CDR2 is FQGNSA. The CDR3 protein is CASSLTTYDEQYF. The CDR3 coding sequence is TGTGCCAGCAGCTTAACCACCTACGACGAGCAGTACTTC.

At least ten counts were recorded for this clonotype. The chain carries TRBV19 and TRBJ2-7; possible D gene TRBD1, 6 bases. This CDR3 spans 13 amino acids. Germline V gene lookup returns CDR1 LNHDA and CDR2 SQIVND (reference sequence). V dropped 3 bases and J dropped 6 bases, with 12 bases sitting between them. The CDR3: CASSMGGGREQYF. CDR3 DNA sequence: TGTGCCAGTAGTATGGGTGGGGGCCGCGAGCAGTACTTC.

A few counts support this clonotype. V gene TRBV12-5 combines with J gene TRBJ1-6, with D unresolved. Germline V gene lookup returns CDR1 LGHNT and CDR2 FRNRAP. Between the trimmed V and J ends, which lost 5 bases and 7 bases, there was a span of 3 bases. This CDR3 has 11 residues. The CDR3 reads CASGPNSPLHF. In DNA, the CDR3 is TGTGCTAGTGGTCCGAATTCACCCCTCCACTTT.